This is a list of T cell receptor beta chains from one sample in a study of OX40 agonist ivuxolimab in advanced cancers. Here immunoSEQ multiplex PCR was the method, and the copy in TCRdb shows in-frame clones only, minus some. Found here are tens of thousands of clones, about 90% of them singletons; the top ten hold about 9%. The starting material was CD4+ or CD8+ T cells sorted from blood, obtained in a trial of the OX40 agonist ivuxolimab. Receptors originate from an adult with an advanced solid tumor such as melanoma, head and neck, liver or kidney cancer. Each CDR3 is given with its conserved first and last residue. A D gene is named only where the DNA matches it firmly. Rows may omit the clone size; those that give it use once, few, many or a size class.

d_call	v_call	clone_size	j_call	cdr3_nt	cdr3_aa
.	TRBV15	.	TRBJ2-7	TGTGCCACCAGCAGAGATTACGACAAAACCCCCCACGAGCAGTACTTC	CATSRDYDKTPHEQYF
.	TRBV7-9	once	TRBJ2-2	TGTGCCAGCAGCTTAGAAGCCCTCACCGGGGAGCTGTTTTTT	CASSLEALTGELFF
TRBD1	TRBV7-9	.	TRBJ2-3	TGTGCCAGCAGCTTAGCATTGGGGACAGCCCATTTCACAGATACGCAGTATTTT	CASSLALGTAHFTDTQYF
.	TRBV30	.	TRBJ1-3	TGTGCCTGGTCTCCGAACTCTGGAAACACCATATATTTT	CAWSPNSGNTIYF
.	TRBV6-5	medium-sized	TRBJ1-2	TGTGCCAGCAGTACGACCAGGTCGGATGGCTACACCTTC	CASSTTRSDGYTF
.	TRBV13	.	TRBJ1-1	TGTGCCAGCAGCTTAACTTTTTTATCAGGGGCTTTCTTT	CASSLTFLSGAFF
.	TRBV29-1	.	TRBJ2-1	TGCAGCGTCCGTCGGGCGGGAAAGGATGAGCAGTTCTTC	CSVRRAGKDEQFF
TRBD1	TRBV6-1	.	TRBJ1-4	TGTGCCAGCAGTGGTGGGACAGCCTCAACTAATGAAAAACTGTTTTTT	CASSGGTASTNEKLFF
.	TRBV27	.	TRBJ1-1	TGTGCCACCCATGGGGGTACTGAAGCTTTCTTT	CATHGGTEAFF
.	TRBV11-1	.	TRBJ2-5	TGTGCCAGCAGCTTGGTAACGGGAGATCCGGAGACCCAGTACTTC	CASSLVTGDPETQYF
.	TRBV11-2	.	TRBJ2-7	TGTGCCAGCAGCCTACAATACGAGCAGTACTTC	CASSLQYEQYF
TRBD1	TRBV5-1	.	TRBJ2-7	TGTGCCAGCAGCTGGGACAGGACAACTTACGAGCAGTACTTC	CASSWDRTTYEQYF
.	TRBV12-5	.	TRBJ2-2	TGTGCTAGTGGTTTTTCTCCGGGACAGAACACCGGGGAGCTGTTTTTT	CASGFSPGQNTGELFF
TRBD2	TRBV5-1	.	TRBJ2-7	TGCGCCAGCAGGGATGGGGGGGACTCCTACGAGCAGTACTTC	CASRDGGDSYEQYF
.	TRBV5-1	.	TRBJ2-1	TGCGCCAGCAGCGGCGATGGGGGAACCTACAATGAGCAGTTCTTC	CASSGDGGTYNEQFF
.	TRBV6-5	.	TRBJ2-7	TGTGCCAGCAGGCGATCGACTTCCCCCTACGAGCAGTACTTC	CASRRSTSPYEQYF
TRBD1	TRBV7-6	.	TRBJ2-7	TGTGCCAGCAGCATCGGACAGGGTACTGGCGAGCAGTACTTC	CASSIGQGTGEQYF
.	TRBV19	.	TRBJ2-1	TGTGCCAGTTCCGACAAGACCTACAATGAGCAGTTCTTC	CASSDKTYNEQFF